Presented here are 10 T cell receptor beta chains from one specimen sequenced in a study of cytomegalovirus exposure and HLA in healthy donors. Use of 60 Vbeta and 13 Jbeta primers characterized the PCR. Profiling relied on immunoSEQ multiplex PCR, and the TCRdb table lists in-frame clones only, not all of them. The sample includes 150,000 to 160,000 clones, 80% of them seen just once. Sequenced: PBMCs. These TCRs come from a man in his thirties or forties in good health and CMV-seropositive.

This chain joins TRBV7-3 and TRBJ1-5; TRBD1 aligns across 12 bases. CDR3 length equals 16 residues. The J segment lost 7 bases and the V segment lost 5 bases, leaving 9 bases of the junction unmatched. CDR1 is SGHTA and CDR2 is FQGTGA in the germline V gene. The CDR3 bases are TGTGCCAGCAGCAGAGGGACAGGGGGCGCGAGGCAGCCCCAGCATTTT. This encodes CASSRGTGGARQPQHF.

This chain uses TRBV7-2 with TRBJ2-5; D is ambiguous. The DNA matches TRBJ2-7 better at its end, which makes the J call doubtful. The CDR3 covers 13 residues. Germline V gives CDR1 SGHTA, CDR2 FQGNSA. In DNA form, the CDR3 reads TGTGCCAGCAGCGCGCTCCCAAGCTACGAGCAGTACTTC. This encodes CASSALPSYEQYF.

The chain has TRBV28 and TRBJ2-7; 7 positions match TRBD2. V dropped 5 bases and J dropped 0; count of bases not matched to a gene: 10. Germline V gene data show CDR1 as MDHEN and CDR2 as SYDVKM. CDR3 length: 16 amino acids. CDR3 in DNA: TGTGCCAGCAGTCCCCGCGGGCTAGCGGACTCCTACGAGCAGTACTTC. Translated, it gives CASSPRGLADSYEQYF.

This chain uses TRBV5-8 with TRBJ2-5; 14 positions agree with TRBD2. Germline-derived CDR1 and CDR2 are SGHTS and YDEGEE. J gave up 0 bases and V 4 bases, and 11 bases lay outside the gene matches. This CDR3 has 19 amino acids. The CDR3 coding sequence is TGTGCCAGCAGCCGGGAGGGACTAGCGGGAGACCTGTACCAAGAGACCCAGTACTTC. The encoded protein is CASSREGLAGDLYQETQYF.

The gene calls are TRBV19 and TRBJ2-7; D is possibly TRBD1 (6 bases). This CDR3 has 15 amino acids. V was shortened by 4 bases and J by 3 bases, with 16 bases between the two germline ends. Germline CDR1 reads LNHDA; CDR2 reads SQIVND (reference sequence). CDR3 in amino acids: CASSKTDRELYEQYF. Written as DNA, the CDR3 is TGTGCCAGTAGTAAGACGGACAGAGAACTCTACGAGCAGTACTTC.

This rearrangement joins TRBV9 to TRBJ2-3; D unclear. This CDR3 has 14 amino acids. The germline V gene has CDR1 SGDLS and CDR2 YYNGEE. V was cut by 3 bases and J by 0 bases, with 8 bases left in between. CDR3 DNA: TGTGCCAGCAGCGGCGGCCACAGCACAGATACGCAGTATTTT. As protein: CASSGGHSTDTQYF.

The chain uses TRBV4-2 and TRBJ2-4; 14 bases are shared with TRBD2. Germline lookup yields CDR1 LGHNA and CDR2 YNFKEQ. The CDR3 runs to 19 residues. With V trimmed by 1 base and J by 6 bases, 11 bases remained unmatched. CDR3 DNA: TGTGCCAGCAGCCAAGGGCTAGGGACTAGCGGGAGCTTGGTAAACATTCAGTACTTC. Its translation: CASSQGLGTSGSLVNIQYF.

V gene TRBV6-5 combines with J gene TRBJ1-4, with D hard to call. Germline CDR1 is MNHEY and CDR2 is SVGAGI. This CDR3 is built from 16 residues. V was pared by 0 bases and J by 4 bases, with 12 bases between. In DNA, the CDR3 is TGTGCCAGCAGTTACTCGATTGTCAGTATTAATGAAAAACTGTTTTTT. Its protein product is CASSYSIVSINEKLFF.

The chain uses TRBV5-4 and TRBJ1-2; 9 bases fit TRBD1. J lost 5 bases, V lost 4 bases, and 12 bases had no gene match. The CDR3 is made up of 16 amino acids. Germline lookup yields CDR1 SGHNT and CDR2 YYREEE (reference sequence). The CDR3: CASSKGPQTGGYGYTF. The CDR3 DNA follows: TGTGCCAGCAGCAAGGGCCCCCAGACAGGGGGTTATGGCTACACCTTC.

The V gene is TRBV9, the J gene TRBJ2-1, with 7 bases aligning to TRBD2. The CDR3 loop spans 17 amino acids. The germline gives CDR1 SGDLS, CDR2 YYNGEE. V lost 0 bases and J lost 7; bases outside the gene matches: 13. CDR3 nucleotide sequence: TGTGCCAGCAGCGTAGCAGGGCTAGCGGACGATAGTAATGAGCAGTTCTTC. Protein: CASSVAGLADDSNEQFF.